This T cell receptor (beta chain) was profiled in a study of cytomegalovirus exposure and HLA in healthy donors. Overall study results and limits: Follow-up analysis seemed to connect common viral pathogens with several of the most significant clusters identified.

Primers for the PCR totalled 60 Vbeta and 13 Jbeta. TCRdb keeps only in-frame clones here, not all; method: immunoSEQ multiplex PCR. Here the sample spans some 140,000 clones, approximately 80% being singletons. Remarks on this clone: Its antigen is currently unknown.

V lost 4 bases and J lost 1, with 15 bases in between. The CDR3 is made up of 15 amino acids. Germline V lookup: CDR1 SGHKS, CDR2 YYEKEE (reference sequence). V is TRBV5-5 and J is TRBJ2-7, with TRBD1 as a possible D gene (7 bases). The clonotype originates from a man aged 30 to 39 in good health and CMV-seropositive. Sequencing used PBMCs. DNA of the CDR3: TGTGCCAGCAGCCAGCAGGGGGGTAGATCCTACGAGCAGTACTTC. Its translation: CASSQQGGRSYEQYF.